Listed below are T cell receptor beta chains from one sample, sequenced in a study of shared clonotypes between healthy human individuals. Data came from immunoSEQ multiplex PCR; TCRdb stores just in-frame clones and leaves some out. This table has under 550,000 clones, approximately 95% appearing once. Sequences were obtained from naive CD4+ T cells sorted from blood. These receptors came from a woman in her 30s in good health. The CDR3 runs from the conserved cysteine through the conserved F or W. A D gene is named only where the DNA matches it firmly. Only part of the rows carry a size: once, few, many, or a class if the clone is expanded.

V	length	size	D	J	DNA	CDR3
TRBV4-1	16	once	TRBD1	TRBJ1-4	TGCGCCAGCAGCCACCTCGGGACAGACCTCAATGAAAAACTGTTTTTT	CASSHLGTDLNEKLFF
TRBV13	12	NA	NA	TRBJ2-1	TGTGCCAGCAGCCATAATAACAATGAGCAGTTCTTC	CASSHNNNEQFF
TRBV30	16	NA	NA	TRBJ2-6	TGTGCCTGGAGTAGGGAGACTTCCTCTGGGGCCAACGTCCTGACTTTC	CAWSRETSSGANVLTF
TRBV27	16	NA	TRBD1	TRBJ1-1	TGTGCCAGCAGTTTATCGGTGGGACAGGGAGGTACTGAAGCTTTCTTT	CASSLSVGQGGTEAFF
TRBV20-1	11	NA	NA	TRBJ1-2	TGCAGTGCTAACGCGGTTTATGGCTACACCTTC	CSANAVYGYTF
TRBV7-8	16	NA	NA	TRBJ1-4	TGTGCCAGCAGCTACAAACCGAACACTTTTACCGAAAAACTGTTTTTT	CASSYKPNTFTEKLFF
TRBV9	13	NA	NA	TRBJ1-1	TGTGCCAGCAGCCCTCGGACCGACACTGAAGCTTTCTTT	CASSPRTDTEAFF
TRBV14	12	NA	NA	TRBJ2-1	TGTGCCAGCAGTGGAGGGGGGAGCGGGCAGTTCTTC	CASSGGGSGQFF
TRBV19	14	NA	NA	TRBJ1-1	TGTGCCAGTAGTCTCAGGAGTCTGAACACTGAAGCTTTCTTT	CASSLRSLNTEAFF
TRBV28	13	NA	NA	TRBJ2-4	TGTGCCAGCAGTTTTGGGGGCAAAAACATTCAGTACTTC	CASSFGGKNIQYF
TRBV4-1	17	NA	NA	TRBJ2-1	TGCGCCAGCAGCCAAGGAAGGGGTCGAGAGTTTAACAATGAGCAGTTCTTC	CASSQGRGREFNNEQFF